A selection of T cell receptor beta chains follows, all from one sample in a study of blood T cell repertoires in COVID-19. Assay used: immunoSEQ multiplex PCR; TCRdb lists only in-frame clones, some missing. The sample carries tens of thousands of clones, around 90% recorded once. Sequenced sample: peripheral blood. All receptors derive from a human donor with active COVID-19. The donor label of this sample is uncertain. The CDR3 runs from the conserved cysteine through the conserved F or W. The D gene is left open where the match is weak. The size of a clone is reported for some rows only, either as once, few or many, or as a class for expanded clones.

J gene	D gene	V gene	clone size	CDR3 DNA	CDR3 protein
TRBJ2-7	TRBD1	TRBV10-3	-	TGTGCCATCAGTGATTGGGACAGGGACCCCTACGAGCAGTACTTC	CAISDWDRDPYEQYF
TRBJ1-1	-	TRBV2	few	TGTGCCAGCAGTGCCTCGATCCAGGGGACTGAAGCTTTCTTT	CASSASIQGTEAFF
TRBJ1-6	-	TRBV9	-	TGTGCCAGCAGCCCCCTCGGCGGGGGCTGGAATTCACCCCTCCACTTT	CASSPLGGGWNSPLHF
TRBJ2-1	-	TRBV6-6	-	TGTGCCAGCAGTCGTAGCGGTAATACCTACAATGAGCAGTTCTTC	CASSRSGNTYNEQFF
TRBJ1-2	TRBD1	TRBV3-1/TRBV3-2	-	TGTGCCAGCAGCCAAGCGGGACAGGGGGCCCATGGCTACACCTTC	CASSQAGQGAHGYTF
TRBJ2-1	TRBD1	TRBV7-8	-	TGTGCCAGCAGCCGACAGGGTCTGGACAATGAGCAGTTCTTC	CASSRQGLDNEQFF
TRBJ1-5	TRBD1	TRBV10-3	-	TGTGCCATCAGTGAGTCGACAGGGGCGAATCAGCCCCAGCATTTT	CAISESTGANQPQHF
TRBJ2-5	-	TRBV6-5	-	TGTGCCAGCATCAAACGCGGCCAAGAGACCCAGTACTTC	CASIKRGQETQYF
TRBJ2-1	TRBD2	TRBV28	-	TGTGCCAGCAGTTCAGCGGGAGCGGACTACAATGAGCAGTTCTTC	CASSSAGADYNEQFF
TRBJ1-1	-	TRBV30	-	TGTGCCTGGAGTGTAGGGATCGGGGGCACTGAAGCTTTCTTT	CAWSVGIGGTEAFF
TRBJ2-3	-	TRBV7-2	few	TGTGCCAGCAGCCCAAGACAGTTTTTCGATACGCAGTATTTT	CASSPRQFFDTQYF